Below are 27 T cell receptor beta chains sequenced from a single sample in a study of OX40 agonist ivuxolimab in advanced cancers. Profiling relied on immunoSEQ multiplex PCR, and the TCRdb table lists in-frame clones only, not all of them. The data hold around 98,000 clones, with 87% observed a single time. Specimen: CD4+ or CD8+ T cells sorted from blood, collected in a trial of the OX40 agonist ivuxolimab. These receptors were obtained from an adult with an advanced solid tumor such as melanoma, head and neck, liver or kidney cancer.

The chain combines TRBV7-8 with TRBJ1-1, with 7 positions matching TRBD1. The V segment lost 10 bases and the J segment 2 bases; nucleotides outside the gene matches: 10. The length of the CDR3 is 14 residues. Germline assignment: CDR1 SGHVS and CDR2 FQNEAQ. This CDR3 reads CATLRGRLNTEAFF. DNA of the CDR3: TGTGCCACCCTGAGGGGGCGACTAAACACTGAAGCTTTCTTT. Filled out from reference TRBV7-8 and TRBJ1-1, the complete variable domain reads GAGVSQSPRYKVAKRGQDVALRCDPISGHVSLFWYQQALGQGPEFLTYFQNEAQLDKSGLPSDRFFAERPEGSVSTLKIQRTQQEDSAVYLCATLRGRLNTEAFFGQGTRLTVV.

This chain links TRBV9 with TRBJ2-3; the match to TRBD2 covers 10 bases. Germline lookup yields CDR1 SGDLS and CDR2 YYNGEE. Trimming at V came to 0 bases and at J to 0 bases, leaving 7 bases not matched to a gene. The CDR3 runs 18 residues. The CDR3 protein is CASSVVASGGPSTDTQYF. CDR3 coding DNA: TGTGCCAGCAGCGTAGTGGCTAGCGGGGGCCCCAGCACAGATACGCAGTATTTT. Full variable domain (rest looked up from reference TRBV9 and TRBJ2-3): DSGVTQTPKHLITATGQRVTLRCSPRSGDLSVYWYQQSLDQGLQFLIQYYNGEERAKGNILERFSAQQFPDLHSELNLSSLELGDSALYFCASSVVASGGPSTDTQYFGPGTRLTVL.

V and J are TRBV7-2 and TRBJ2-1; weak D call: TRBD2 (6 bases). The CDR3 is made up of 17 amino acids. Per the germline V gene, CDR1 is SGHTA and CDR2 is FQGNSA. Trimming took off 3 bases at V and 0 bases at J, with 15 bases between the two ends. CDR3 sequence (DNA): TGTGCCAGCAGCTTCCAGCGGGTAGGTTACTCCTACAATGAGCAGTTCTTC. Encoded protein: CASSFQRVGYSYNEQFF.

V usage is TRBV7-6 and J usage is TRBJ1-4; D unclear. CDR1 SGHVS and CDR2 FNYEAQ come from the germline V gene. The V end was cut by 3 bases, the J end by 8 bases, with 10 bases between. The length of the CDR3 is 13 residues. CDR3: CASSFQDREKLFF. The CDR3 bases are TGTGCCAGCAGCTTCCAGGACCGAGAAAAACTGTTTTTT. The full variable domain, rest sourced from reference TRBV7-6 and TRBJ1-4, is GAGVSQSPRYKVTKRGQDVALRCDPISGHVSLYWYRQALGQGPEFLTYFNYEAQQDKSGLPNDRFSAERPEGSISTLTIQRTEQRDSAMYRCASSFQDREKLFFGSGTQLSVL.

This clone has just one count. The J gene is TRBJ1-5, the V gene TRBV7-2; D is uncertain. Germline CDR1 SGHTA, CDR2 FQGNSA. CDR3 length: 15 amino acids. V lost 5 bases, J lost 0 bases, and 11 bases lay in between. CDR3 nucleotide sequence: TGTGCCAGCAGCCCTGGACGGCATAGCAATCAGCCCCAGCATTTT. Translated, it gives CASSPGRHSNQPQHF.

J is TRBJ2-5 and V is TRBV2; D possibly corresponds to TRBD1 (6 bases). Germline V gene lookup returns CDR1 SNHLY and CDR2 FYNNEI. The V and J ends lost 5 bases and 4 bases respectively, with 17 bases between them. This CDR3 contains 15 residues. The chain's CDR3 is CASSPWEKQGETQYF. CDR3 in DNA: TGTGCCAGCAGTCCCTGGGAGAAACAGGGAGAGACCCAGTACTTC.

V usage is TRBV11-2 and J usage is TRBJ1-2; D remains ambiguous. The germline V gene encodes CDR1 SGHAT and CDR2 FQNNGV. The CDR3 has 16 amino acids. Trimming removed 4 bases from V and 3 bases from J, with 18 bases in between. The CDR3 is CASSSLEGREDYGYTF. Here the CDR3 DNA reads TGTGCCAGCAGCTCCCTGGAGGGTAGGGAGGACTATGGCTACACCTTC.

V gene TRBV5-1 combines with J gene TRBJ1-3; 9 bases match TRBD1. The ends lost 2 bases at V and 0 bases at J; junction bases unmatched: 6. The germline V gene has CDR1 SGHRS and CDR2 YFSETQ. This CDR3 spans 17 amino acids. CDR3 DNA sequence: TGCGCCAGCAGCTTAGGGACAGGGTCGACCTCTGGAAACACCATATATTTT. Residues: CASSLGTGSTSGNTIYF.

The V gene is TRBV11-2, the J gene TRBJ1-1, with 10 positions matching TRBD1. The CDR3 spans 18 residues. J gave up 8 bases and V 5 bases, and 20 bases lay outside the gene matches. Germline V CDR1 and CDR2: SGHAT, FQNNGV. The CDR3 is CASSLHGQGTGAEVEAFF. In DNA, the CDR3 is TGTGCCAGCAGCCTCCACGGCCAAGGGACAGGGGCCGAGGTCGAAGCTTTCTTT.

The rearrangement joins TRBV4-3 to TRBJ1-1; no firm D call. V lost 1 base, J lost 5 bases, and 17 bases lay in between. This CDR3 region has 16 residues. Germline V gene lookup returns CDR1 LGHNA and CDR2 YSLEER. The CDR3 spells CASSQGVPPRKTEAFF. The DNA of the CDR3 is TGCGCCAGCAGCCAAGGCGTCCCGCCTCGGAAGACTGAAGCTTTCTTT.

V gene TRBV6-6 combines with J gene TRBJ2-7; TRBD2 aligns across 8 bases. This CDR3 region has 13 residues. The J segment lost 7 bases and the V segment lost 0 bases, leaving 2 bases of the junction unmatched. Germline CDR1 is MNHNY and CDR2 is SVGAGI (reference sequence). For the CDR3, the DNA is TGTGCCAGCAGTTACTCGCGGGGGGTGGAGCAGTACTTC. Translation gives CASSYSRGVEQYF.

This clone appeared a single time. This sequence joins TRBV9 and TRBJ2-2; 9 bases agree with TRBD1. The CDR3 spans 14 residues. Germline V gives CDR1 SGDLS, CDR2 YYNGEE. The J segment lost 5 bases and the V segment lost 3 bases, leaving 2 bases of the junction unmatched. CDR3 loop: CASSAGQGTGELFF. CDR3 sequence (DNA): TGTGCCAGCAGCGCGGGACAGGGTACCGGGGAGCTGTTTTTT.

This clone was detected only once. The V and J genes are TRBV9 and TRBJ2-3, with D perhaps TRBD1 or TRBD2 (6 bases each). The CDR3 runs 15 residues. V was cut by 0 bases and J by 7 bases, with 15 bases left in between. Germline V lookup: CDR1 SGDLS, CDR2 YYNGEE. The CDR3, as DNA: TGTGCCAGCAGCGTAGGGGGGGCGCGTCTGAATACGCAGTATTTT. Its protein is CASSVGGARLNTQYF.

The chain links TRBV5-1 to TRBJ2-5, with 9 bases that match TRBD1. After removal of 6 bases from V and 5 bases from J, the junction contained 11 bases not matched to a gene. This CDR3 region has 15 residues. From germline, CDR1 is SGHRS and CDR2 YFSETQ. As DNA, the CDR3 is TGCGCCAGCAAGTTCGGGACAGGGAGTGACGAGACCCAGTACTTC. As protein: CASKFGTGSDETQYF.

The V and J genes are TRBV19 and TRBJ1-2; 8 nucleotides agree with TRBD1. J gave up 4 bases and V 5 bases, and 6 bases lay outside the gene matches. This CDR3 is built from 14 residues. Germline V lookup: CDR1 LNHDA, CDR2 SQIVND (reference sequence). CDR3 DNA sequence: TGTGCCAGTAGTGGACCGGACAGGGCCTATGGCTACACCTTC. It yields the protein CASSGPDRAYGYTF. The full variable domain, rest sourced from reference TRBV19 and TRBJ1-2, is DGGITQSPKYLFRKEGQNVTLSCEQNLNHDAMYWYRQDPGQGLRLIYYSQIVNDFQKGDIAEGYSVSREKKESFPLTVTSAQKNPTAFYLCASSGPDRAYGYTFGSGTRLTVV.

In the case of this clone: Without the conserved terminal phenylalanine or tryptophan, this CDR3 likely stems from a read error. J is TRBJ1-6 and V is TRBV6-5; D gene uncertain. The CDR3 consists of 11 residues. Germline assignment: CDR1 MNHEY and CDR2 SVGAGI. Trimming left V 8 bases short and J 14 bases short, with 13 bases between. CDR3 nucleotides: TGTGCCAGCGGCAACGTGGGATCCCTCCACCTT. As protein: CASGNVGSLHL.

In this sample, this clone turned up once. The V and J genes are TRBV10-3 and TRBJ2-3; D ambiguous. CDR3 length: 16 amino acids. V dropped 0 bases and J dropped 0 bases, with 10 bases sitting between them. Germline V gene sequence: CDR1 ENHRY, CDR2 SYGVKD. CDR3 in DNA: TGTGCCATCAGTGAGTCAGGGCAGAGGAGCACAGATACGCAGTATTTT. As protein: CAISESGQRSTDTQYF.

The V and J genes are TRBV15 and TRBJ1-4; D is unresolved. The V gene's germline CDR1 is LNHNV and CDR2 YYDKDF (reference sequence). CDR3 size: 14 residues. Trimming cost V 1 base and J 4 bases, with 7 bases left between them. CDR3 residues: CATSRVGFNEKLFF. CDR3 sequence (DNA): TGTGCCACCAGCAGAGTGGGATTTAATGAAAAACTGTTTTTT.

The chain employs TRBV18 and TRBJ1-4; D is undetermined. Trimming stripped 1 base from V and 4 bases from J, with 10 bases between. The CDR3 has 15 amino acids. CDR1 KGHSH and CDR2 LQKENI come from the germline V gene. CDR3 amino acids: CASSPRPVDNEKLFF. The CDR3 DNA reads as TGTGCCAGCTCACCACGCCCCGTGGATAATGAAAAACTGTTTTTT. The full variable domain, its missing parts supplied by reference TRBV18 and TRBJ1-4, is NAGVMQNPRHLVRRRGQEARLRCSPMKGHSHVYWYRQLPEEGLKFMVYLQKENIIDESGMPKERFSAEFPKEGPSILRIQQVVRGDSAAYFCASSPRPVDNEKLFFGSGTQLSVL.

The CDR3 DNA is TGTGCCAGCAGCTCCCCACTCTTCGGTCGATACGAGCAGTACTTC. Its translation is CASSSPLFGRYEQYF. The chain joins TRBV7-2 to TRBJ2-5; no clear D gene. TRBJ2-7 explains the end of the DNA better; the J call may be wrong. This CDR3 is 15 amino acids long. Germline lookup yields CDR1 SGHTA and CDR2 FQGNSA.

The CDR3 nucleotides are TGCGCCAGCAGCTTGGCCAGGGGGAACACTGAAGCTTTCTTT. Translation: CASSLARGNTEAFF. This rearrangement joins TRBV5-1 to TRBJ1-1, with TRBD1 as a possible D gene (6 bases). Between the trimmed V and J ends, which lost 0 bases and 1 base, there was a span of 7 bases. CDR3 length equals 14 residues. Germline lookup yields CDR1 SGHRS and CDR2 YFSETQ. Complete variable domain (other parts from reference TRBV5-1 and TRBJ1-1): KAGVTQTPRYLIKTRGQQVTLSCSPISGHRSVSWYQQTPGQGLQFLFEYFSETQRNKGNFPGRFSGRQFSNSRSEMNVSTLELGDSALYLCASSLARGNTEAFFGQGTRLTVV.

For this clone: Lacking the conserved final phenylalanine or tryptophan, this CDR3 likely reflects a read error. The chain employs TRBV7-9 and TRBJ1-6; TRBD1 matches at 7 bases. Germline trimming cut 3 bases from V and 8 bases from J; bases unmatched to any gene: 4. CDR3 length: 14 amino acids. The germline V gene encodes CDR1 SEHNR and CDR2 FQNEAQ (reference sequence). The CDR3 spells CASSLGGQHSPLHL. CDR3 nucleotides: TGTGCCAGCAGCTTGGGGGGACAGCATTCACCCCTCCACCTT.

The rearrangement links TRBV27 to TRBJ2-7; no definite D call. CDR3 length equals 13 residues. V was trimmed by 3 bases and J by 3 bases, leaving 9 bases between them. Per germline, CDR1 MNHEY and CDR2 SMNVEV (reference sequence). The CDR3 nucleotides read TGTGCCAGCAGTTTGGGATTCGTCTACGAGCAGTACTTC. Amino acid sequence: CASSLGFVYEQYF.

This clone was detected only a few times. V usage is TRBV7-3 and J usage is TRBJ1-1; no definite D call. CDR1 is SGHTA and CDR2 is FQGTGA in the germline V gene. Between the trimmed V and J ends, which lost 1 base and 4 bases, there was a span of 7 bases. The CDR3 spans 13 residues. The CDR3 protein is CASSLIGVTEAFF. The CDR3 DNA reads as TGTGCCAGCAGCTTAATAGGAGTCACTGAAGCTTTCTTT.

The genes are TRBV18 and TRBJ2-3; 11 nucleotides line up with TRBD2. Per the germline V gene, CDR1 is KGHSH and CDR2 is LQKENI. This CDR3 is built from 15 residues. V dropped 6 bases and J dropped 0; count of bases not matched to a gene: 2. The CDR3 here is CASSGTSGSTDTQYF. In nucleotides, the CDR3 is TGTGCCAGCTCTGGGACTAGCGGTAGCACAGATACGCAGTATTTT. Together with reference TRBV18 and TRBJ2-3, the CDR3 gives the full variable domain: NAGVMQNPRHLVRRRGQEARLRCSPMKGHSHVYWYRQLPEEGLKFMVYLQKENIIDESGMPKERFSAEFPKEGPSILRIQQVVRGDSAAYFCASSGTSGSTDTQYFGPGTRLTVL.

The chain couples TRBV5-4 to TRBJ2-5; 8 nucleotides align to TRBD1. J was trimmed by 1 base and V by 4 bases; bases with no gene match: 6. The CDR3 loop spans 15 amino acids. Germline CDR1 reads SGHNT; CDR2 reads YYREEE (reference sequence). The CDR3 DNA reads TGTGCCAGCAGCGGCGACAGGGGCTTCCAAGAGACCCAGTACTTC. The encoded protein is CASSGDRGFQETQYF.

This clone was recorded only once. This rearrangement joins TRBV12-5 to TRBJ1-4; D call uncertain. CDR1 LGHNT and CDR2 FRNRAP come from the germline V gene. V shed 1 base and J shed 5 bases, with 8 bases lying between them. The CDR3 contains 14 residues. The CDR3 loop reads CASGLAPANEKLFF. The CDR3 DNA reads TGTGCTAGTGGTTTGGCGCCGGCGAATGAAAAACTGTTTTTT. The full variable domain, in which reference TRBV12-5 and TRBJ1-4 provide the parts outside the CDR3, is DARVTQTPRHKVTEMGQEVTMRCQPILGHNTVFWYRQTMMQGLELLAYFRNRAPLDDSGMPKDRFSAEMPDATLATLKIQPSEPRDSAVYFCASGLAPANEKLFFGSGTQLSVL.